The next 13 T cell receptor beta chains were all read from a single sample in a study of CD8 T cells in Susac syndrome. Random hexamers were used to reverse transcribe about 0.45 to 1 ug of RNA. TCRdb called the immunoSEQ multiplex PCR reads again in MiXCR, with one record for every CDR3 protein. The table lists a few hundred thousand distinct CDR3 sequences, 75% to 90% of them singletons. Input material: CD8+ T cells from PBMCs. The receptors here all came from a human donor with multiple sclerosis.

This chain links TRBV7-2 with TRBJ2-3; 8 bases are a match to TRBD2. The germline V gene encodes CDR1 SGHTA and CDR2 FQGNSA. Trimming removed 1 base from V and 6 bases from J; junction bases left unmatched: 9. The CDR3 totals 16 residues. CDR3 loop: CASSLVTSGKRDTQYF. CDR3 sequence (DNA): TGTGCCAGCAGCTTAGTTACTAGCGGCAAAAGGGATACGCAGTATTTT.

The gene calls are TRBV7-8 and TRBJ2-7; 9 bases align to TRBD2. The germline V gene encodes CDR1 SGHVS and CDR2 FQNEAQ. The V segment lost 3 bases and the J segment 3 bases; nucleotides outside the gene matches: 9. CDR3 length: 16 residues. The CDR3 here is CASSFLSSGAIYEQYF. The CDR3 DNA reads TGTGCCAGCAGCTTTTTATCTAGCGGGGCAATCTACGAGCAGTACTTC.

This chain connects TRBV29-1 to TRBJ2-5, with D possibly matching TRBD1 (6 bases). This CDR3 contains 13 residues. Trimming stripped 7 bases from V and 2 bases from J, with 14 bases between. From germline, CDR1 is SQVTM and CDR2 ANQGSEA. The CDR3 DNA is TGCAGCGCCGAGACAGGTTTACAAGAGACCCAGTACTTC. It is translated as CSAETGLQETQYF. The variable domain in full, with the rest retrieved from reference TRBV29-1 and TRBJ2-5, is SAVISQKPSRDICQRGTSLTIQCQVDSQVTMMFWYRQQPGQSLTLIATANQGSEATYESGFVIDKFPISRPNLTFSTLTVSNMSPEDSSIYLCSAETGLQETQYFGPGTRLLVL.

This clonotype was seen once. This chain connects TRBV12-3 or TRBV12-4 to TRBJ2-4; D is perhaps TRBD1 (6 bases). The CDR3 covers 17 residues. V was cut by 4 bases and J by 6 bases, with 22 bases left in between. CDR3 residues: CASSSRQGTAYPNIQYF. The CDR3, as DNA: TGTGCCAGCAGTTCCAGGCAGGGGACGGCATATCCAAACATTCAGTACTTC.

V usage is TRBV19 and J usage is TRBJ1-5; D is unresolved. Deletions cut 5 bases from V and 4 bases from J, with 9 bases between. The length of the CDR3 is 13 residues. Germline loops: CDR1 LNHDA, CDR2 SQIVND (reference sequence). The CDR3 loop is CASSGLDNQPQHF. The CDR3 DNA reads TGTGCCAGTAGTGGACTTGATAATCAGCCCCAGCATTTT.

This clonotype appeared a single time. This chain links TRBV13 with TRBJ2-7; D may be TRBD2 (5 bases). The V gene's germline CDR1 is PRHDT and CDR2 FYEKMQ (reference sequence). The CDR3 has 15 amino acids. V was pared by 5 bases and J by 2 bases, with 16 bases between. CDR3 sequence: CASSRLSVEAYEQYF. In DNA, the CDR3 is TGTGCCAGCAGCCGATTATCAGTGGAGGCCTACGAGCAGTACTTC. The full variable domain, completed using reference TRBV13 and TRBJ2-7, is AAGVIQSPRHLIKEKRETATLKCYPIPRHDTVYWYQQGPGQDPQFLISFYEKMQSDKGSIPDRFSAQQFSDYHSELNMSSLELGDSALYFCASSRLSVEAYEQYFGPGTRLTVT.

The chain is built from TRBV27 and TRBJ1-1, with no clear D. V was cut by 3 bases and J by 4 bases, with 9 bases left in between. This CDR3 contains 13 residues. The germline gives CDR1 MNHEY, CDR2 SMNVEV (reference sequence). CDR3 in DNA: TGTGCCAGCAGTTTCGGTCGAGCCACTGAAGCTTTCTTT. Its protein product is CASSFGRATEAFF.

The V and J genes are TRBV20-1 and TRBJ1-1, with a possible D match to TRBD1 (5 bases). V was trimmed by 6 bases and J by 3 bases, leaving 14 bases between them. CDR1 and CDR2 from the germline V gene are DFQATT and SNEGSKA (reference sequence). The CDR3 length is 13 residues. CDR3: CSAGSGVYTEAFF. The CDR3 nucleotides are TGCAGTGCCGGCTCGGGGGTGTACACTGAAGCTTTCTTT.

The rearrangement uses TRBV10-3 and TRBJ2-7; 7 nucleotides match TRBD1. The trim removed 3 bases at V and 2 bases at J, leaving 13 bases unmatched. From germline, CDR1 is ENHRY and CDR2 SYGVKD. This CDR3 region has 17 residues. The CDR3 sequence: CAISDYTRDSLPYEQYF. As DNA, the CDR3 is TGTGCCATCAGTGACTATACCCGGGACAGCCTACCCTACGAGCAGTACTTC.

This chain links TRBV24-1 with TRBJ2-1; the D is unclear. V was cut by 5 bases and J by 5 bases, with 3 bases left in between. The CDR3 spans 11 residues. Germline CDR1 is KGHDR and CDR2 is SFDVKD. The CDR3 DNA is TGTGCCACCAGTGGGGACAATGAGCAGTTCTTC. This encodes CATSGDNEQFF.

V and J are TRBV19 and TRBJ1-1; unclear D gene. From germline, CDR1 is LNHDA and CDR2 SQIVND (reference sequence). The length of the CDR3 is 11 residues. The V end was cut by 8 bases, the J end by 6 bases, with 10 bases between. This chain's CDR3 is CASGQGAEAFF. CDR3 nucleotides: TGTGCCAGTGGGCAAGGCGCTGAAGCTTTCTTT.

Here the CDR3 DNA reads TGCGCCAGCAGCCAAGACGGCGGGGGGTTCCAAGAGACCCAGTACTTC. It codes for CASSQDGGGFQETQYF. This chain uses TRBV4-1 with TRBJ2-5, with TRBD2 matching over 8 bases. The CDR3 length is 16 residues. V shed 0 bases and J 1 base; nucleotides not matched to a gene: 4. The germline V gene has CDR1 MGHRA and CDR2 YSYEKL.

The rearrangement uses TRBV29-1 and TRBJ2-5, with a tentative D call TRBD2 (5 bases). Looked up from germline, CDR1 is SQVTM and CDR2 is ANQGSEA. The V end lost 0 bases, the J end lost 0 bases, and 20 bases lay between the germline ends. This CDR3 spans 18 amino acids. The CDR3 spells CSVEERGISKRYQETQYF. CDR3 bases: TGCAGCGTTGAAGAACGGGGAATTAGTAAGAGATACCAAGAGACCCAGTACTTC.